This TCR beta chain was sequenced in a study of T cell repertoires in cytomegalovirus infection. Study summary: In the study, CMV epitopes included recently identified HLA-C-restricted and well-studied HLA-B-restricted ones. Public TCR beta signatures indicated both CMV infection and matching HLA type. Notes on the study in general: Carriers of CMV and the relevant HLA type were discriminated by public TCR beta frequency. There were HLA-C-restricted CMV-specific TCR beta clonotypes dominating the ex vivo response.

Each CDR3 protein is one row after TCRdb ran MiXCR on the reads. Counted here are some 100,000 distinct CDR3 sequences, around 30% occurring once; the ten biggest clones make up 80% to 90%. CDR1 and CDR2 from the germline V gene are SNHLY and FYNNEI. Trimming pared 6 bases from V and 4 bases from J, leaving 17 bases between. This CDR3 spans 15 amino acids. The sample holds a few counts of this clonotype. The antigen is unknown. The TCR originated in a human donor in good health (CMV status not recorded). Some clones in this sample may be carry-over from other donors' samples. The sequenced sample was CD8+ T cells from cultured PBMCs, obtained from culture after CMV antigen stimulation. This chain uses TRBV2 with TRBJ2-3; tentatively, D is TRBD1 or TRBD2 (5 bases each). DNA of the CDR3: TGTGCCAGCAGCTTGGGGGATGCTGTCCCAGATACGCAGTATTTT. Its translation is CASSLGDAVPDTQYF. Full variable domain (rest looked up from reference TRBV2 and TRBJ2-3): EPEVTQTPSHQVTQMGQEVILRCVPISNHLYFYWYRQILGQKVEFLVSFYNNEISEKSEIFDDQFSVERPDGSNFTLKIRSTKLEDSAMYFCASSLGDAVPDTQYFGPGTRLTVL.